Listed below are T cell receptor beta chains from one sample, sequenced in a study of OX40 agonist ivuxolimab in advanced cancers. Assay used: immunoSEQ multiplex PCR; TCRdb lists only in-frame clones, some missing. This sample has tens of thousands of clones, with around 93% found just once. Sequences were derived from CD4+ or CD8+ T cells sorted from blood, sampled in a trial of the OX40 agonist ivuxolimab. The receptors stem from an adult with an advanced solid tumor such as melanoma, head and neck, liver or kidney cancer. Each CDR3 is given with its conserved first and last residue. A D gene is named only where the DNA matches it firmly. Size tells how often a clone was seen (once, few, many) or the class of an expanded clone, and some rows leave it out.

>-|-|TRBV7-9|TRBJ2-4
CASSPSGSNIQYF
TGTGCCAGCAGCCCCTCTGGGTCGAACATTCAGTACTTC
>once|-|TRBV19|TRBJ1-2
CASSIDEERGDYGYTF
TGTGCCAGTAGTATAGATGAGGAGAGGGGCGACTATGGCTACACCTTC
>-|TRBD1|TRBV11-2|TRBJ2-5
CASSLGWSEGAQETQYF
TGTGCCAGCAGCTTAGGATGGTCAGAGGGGGCCCAAGAGACCCAGTACTTC
>-|-|TRBV6-6|TRBJ2-7
CASRGYEQYF
TGTGCCAGCAGGGGCTACGAGCAGTACTTC
>-|TRBD1|TRBV29-1|TRBJ2-7
CSVEDRGYEQYF
TGCAGCGTTGAGGACAGGGGCTACGAGCAGTACTTC
>-|-|TRBV6-5|TRBJ2-7
CASSYDGTYEQYF
TGTGCCAGCAGTTATGACGGAACCTACGAGCAGTACTTC
>once|-|TRBV18|TRBJ2-6
CASSPLAPSSGANVLTF
TGTGCCAGCTCACCTTTAGCGCCGAGCTCTGGGGCCAACGTCCTGACTTTC
>-|-|TRBV6-6|TRBJ2-1
CASSYSAGYNEQFF
TGTGCCAGCAGTTACTCAGCAGGGTACAATGAGCAGTTCTTC
>-|TRBD2|TRBV27|TRBJ2-1
CASSLNAGGPAYNEQFF
TGTGCCAGCAGTCTTAATGCGGGAGGCCCTGCCTACAATGAGCAGTTCTTC
>-|-|TRBV27|TRBJ2-7
CASKGTPYYEQYF
TGTGCCAGCAAGGGCACTCCCTACTACGAGCAGTACTTC
>-|-|TRBV29-1|TRBJ2-7
CSVEVGGTTYEQYF
TGCAGCGTTGAGGTGGGCGGGACCACCTACGAGCAGTACTTC
>once|TRBD2|TRBV28|TRBJ2-1
CASRPGLAANEQFF
TGTGCCAGCAGACCAGGACTAGCGGCCAATGAGCAGTTCTTC
>once|-|TRBV28|TRBJ1-4
CASSPSGGPGEKLFF
TGTGCCAGCAGTCCCTCGGGGGGCCCCGGGGAAAAACTGTTTTTT
>once|-|TRBV10-1|TRBJ2-1
CASSVGFSYNEQFF
TGCGCCAGCAGTGTTGGATTCTCCTACAATGAGCAGTTCTTC
>few|TRBD1|TRBV6-4|TRBJ2-1
CASSDSGTGSNEQFF
TGTGCCAGCAGTGACTCGGGGACAGGGTCAAATGAGCAGTTCTTC
>few|-|TRBV6-5|TRBJ2-7
CASNVGEASYEQYF
TGTGCCAGCAATGTGGGGGAGGCATCCTACGAGCAGTACTTC
>-|-|TRBV25-1|TRBJ2-7
CASSDSETGQYF
TGTGCCAGCAGTGATTCCGAGACAGGGCAGTACTTC
>-|-|TRBV30|TRBJ2-4
CAWSVGGTSIQYF
TGTGCCTGGAGTGTAGGGGGTACGAGCATTCAGTACTTC
>-|-|TRBV11-2|TRBJ2-6
CASSLFSGISSGANVLTF
TGTGCCAGCAGCTTATTTTCGGGGATTAGCTCTGGGGCCAACGTCCTGACTTTC
>-|-|TRBV20-1|TRBJ2-3
CSARGPDTQYF
TGCAGTGCTAGAGGTCCAGATACGCAGTATTTT
>few|-|TRBV4-1|TRBJ2-3
CASSQDGLALADTQYF
TGCGCCAGCAGCCAAGATGGGCTAGCATTGGCAGATACGCAGTATTTT
>-|-|TRBV27|TRBJ1-4
CASSLLQGGEKLFF
TGTGCCAGCAGTTTATTACAGGGAGGTGAAAAACTGTTTTTT
>-|-|TRBV28|TRBJ2-7
CASSWSPTSLASYEQYF
TGTGCCAGCAGTTGGAGCCCTACATCTCTAGCCTCCTACGAGCAGTACTTC
>-|TRBD1|TRBV5-4|TRBJ2-3
CASSLTQGAGAQYF
TGTGCCAGCAGCTTGACTCAGGGGGCTGGTGCGCAGTATTTT
>once|TRBD1|TRBV6-6|TRBJ2-7
CASGDRGLYEQYF
TGTGCCAGCGGAGACAGGGGGTTATACGAGCAGTACTTC
>-|TRBD1|TRBV5-6|TRBJ2-4
CASSVDRGRLYIQYF
TGTGCCAGCAGCGTGGACAGGGGGCGATTGTACATTCAGTACTTC
>-|-|TRBV2|TRBJ2-1
CASRGAYDDEQFF
TGTGCCAGCAGAGGGGCTTATGATGACGAGCAGTTCTTC
>-|-|TRBV2|TRBJ2-3
CASNLDTQYF
TGTGCCAGCAACCTGGATACGCAGTATTTT
>once|-|TRBV9|TRBJ2-5
CASSAPPKETQYF
TGTGCCAGCAGCGCGCCTCCGAAAGAGACCCAGTACTTC
>-|-|TRBV9|TRBJ2-1
CASSVGGSHSYNEQFF
TGTGCCAGCAGCGTAGGGGGCTCCCACTCCTACAATGAGCAGTTCTTC
>-|TRBD2|TRBV7-8|TRBJ2-2
CASSPGTSGSFAGELFF
TGTGCCAGCAGCCCCGGGACTAGCGGGAGTTTTGCCGGGGAGCTGTTTTTT
>-|-|TRBV10-3|TRBJ2-7
CAIGAGQGSHEQYF
TGTGCCATCGGTGCAGGGCAGGGATCTCACGAGCAGTACTTC
>-|-|TRBV6-5|TRBJ1-6
CASSSGPGNSPLHF
TGTGCCAGCAGCTCGGGGCCGGGGAATTCACCCCTCCACTTT
>-|TRBD1|TRBV9|TRBJ1-2
CASSGVRDRGLYGYTF
TGTGCCAGCAGCGGGGTGCGGGACAGGGGGTTATATGGCTACACCTTC
>-|-|TRBV7-9|TRBJ2-2
CASASGRSNTGELFF
TGTGCCAGCGCCTCGGGCAGGTCGAACACCGGGGAGCTGTTTTTT
>-|-|TRBV7-6|TRBJ2-3
CASSLGTTDTQYF
TGTGCCAGCAGCTTAGGGACAACAGATACGCAGTATTTT
>-|TRBD1|TRBV11-2|TRBJ2-3
CASSSDRVISPISDTQYF
TGTGCCAGCAGCTCCGACAGGGTAATATCCCCTATATCAGATACGCAGTATTTT
>-|TRBD1|TRBV4-2|TRBJ1-4
CASSQGQGDIATNEKLFF
TGTGCCAGCAGCCAGGGACAGGGGGACATTGCAACTAATGAAAAACTGTTTTTT
>once|-|TRBV25-1|TRBJ1-5
CATEPEGNQPQHF
TGTGCCACAGAGCCGGAGGGCAATCAGCCCCAGCATTTT
>-|-|TRBV29-1|TRBJ2-1
CSVGTYNEQFF
TGCAGCGTTGGTACTTACAATGAGCAGTTCTTC
>-|TRBD1|TRBV25-1|TRBJ2-5
CASSESPGGQETQYF
TGTGCCAGCAGTGAATCCCCAGGGGGCCAAGAGACCCAGTACTTC
>-|TRBD2|TRBV7-9|TRBJ2-5
CASSPGTSGWQETQYF
TGTGCCAGCAGCCCCGGGACTAGCGGGTGGCAAGAGACCCAGTACTTC
>-|TRBD2|TRBV27|TRBJ2-4
CASTPLAAAKNIQYF
TGTGCCAGCACCCCACTAGCGGCGGCCAAAAACATTCAGTACTTC
>-|-|TRBV29-1|TRBJ2-7
CSVVWGARSYEQYF
TGCAGCGTTGTGTGGGGAGCCCGTTCCTACGAGCAGTACTTC
>-|-|TRBV4-1|TRBJ2-7
CASSQDQFSTYEQYF
TGCGCCAGCAGCCAAGATCAGTTTTCCACCTACGAGCAGTACTTC
>-|TRBD1|TRBV4-2|TRBJ2-7
CASSQGTGPYEQYF
TGTGCCAGCAGCCAGGGGACAGGGCCCTACGAGCAGTACTTC
>-|-|TRBV28|TRBJ1-5
CASSLQDSNQPQHF
TGTGCCAGCAGCCTACAGGATAGCAATCAGCCCCAGCATTTT
>-|TRBD1|TRBV5-6|TRBJ1-2
CASSQGQFNYGYTF
TGTGCCAGCAGCCAGGGACAGTTTAACTATGGCTACACCTTC
>-|-|TRBV2|TRBJ2-7
CASRGGGKTYEQYF
TGTGCCAGCAGAGGAGGGGGGAAGACGTACGAGCAGTACTTC
>-|-|TRBV29-1|TRBJ1-1
CSAGEGNTEAFF
TGCAGCGCGGGCGAAGGGAACACTGAAGCTTTCTTT